The clone carrying this T cell receptor (beta chain) has ten or more counts. Antigen specificity is unknown. The cDNA came from 5'RACE with 10-nucleotide random UMIs. The authors obtained over 180 million TCR-beta sequences from 15-18 subjects per sequencing run. TCRdb fed the 5' RACE reads into MiXCR, producing one record per CDR3 protein. Of around 10,000 distinct CDR3 sequences in the sample, under 25% were seen once. CDR3 length: 16 residues. V lost 4 bases to trimming and J lost 2 bases, with 17 bases between them. This sample stems from a study of neurological immune-mediated disorders. Study results and limitations: The highest TCR clonal expansion occurred in HTLV-1-associated myelopathy; multiple sclerosis fell below healthy controls.

This chain connects TRBV12-3 or TRBV12-4 to TRBJ1-2, with D perhaps TRBD1 (6 bases). The sequencing input was CD8+ T cells from blood. This sequence originates from a woman aged 55-69 years with HTLV-1-associated myelopathy (HAM/TSP). The CDR3 is CASSSYLRGRNYGYTF. CDR3 sequence (DNA): TGTGCCAGCAGTTCCTACCTCAGGGGCCGGAACTATGGCTACACCTTC.